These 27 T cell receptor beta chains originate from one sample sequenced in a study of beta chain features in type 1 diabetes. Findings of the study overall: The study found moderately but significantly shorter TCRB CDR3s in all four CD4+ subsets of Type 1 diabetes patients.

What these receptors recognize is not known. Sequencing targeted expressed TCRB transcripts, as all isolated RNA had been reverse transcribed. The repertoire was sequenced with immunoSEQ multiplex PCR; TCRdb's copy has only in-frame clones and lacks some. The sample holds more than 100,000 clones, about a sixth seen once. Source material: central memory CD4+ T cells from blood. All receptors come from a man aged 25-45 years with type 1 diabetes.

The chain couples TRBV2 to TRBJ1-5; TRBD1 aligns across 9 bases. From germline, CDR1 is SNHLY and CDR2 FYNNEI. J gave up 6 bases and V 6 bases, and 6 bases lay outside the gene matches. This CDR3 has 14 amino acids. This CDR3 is CASRQGAGGQPQHF. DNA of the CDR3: TGTGCCAGCAGACAGGGGGCGGGAGGTCAGCCCCAGCATTTT. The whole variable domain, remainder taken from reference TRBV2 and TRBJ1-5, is EPEVTQTPSHQVTQMGQEVILRCVPISNHLYFYWYRQILGQKVEFLVSFYNNEISEKSEIFDDQFSVERPDGSNFTLKIRSTKLEDSAMYFCASRQGAGGQPQHFGDGTRLSIL.

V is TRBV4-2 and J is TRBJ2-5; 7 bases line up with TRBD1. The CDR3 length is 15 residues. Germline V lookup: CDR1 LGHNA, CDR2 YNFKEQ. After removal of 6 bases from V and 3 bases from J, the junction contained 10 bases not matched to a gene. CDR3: CASSTSGTEKETQYF. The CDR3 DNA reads TGTGCCAGCAGTACTTCCGGGACAGAGAAAGAGACCCAGTACTTC.

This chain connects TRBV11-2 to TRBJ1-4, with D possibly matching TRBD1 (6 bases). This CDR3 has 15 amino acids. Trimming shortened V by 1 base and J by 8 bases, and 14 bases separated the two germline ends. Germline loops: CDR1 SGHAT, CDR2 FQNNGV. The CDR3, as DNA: TGTGCCAGCAGCTTAGCCGGGGGCGCGGGAGAAAAACTGTTTTTT. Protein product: CASSLAGGAGEKLFF.

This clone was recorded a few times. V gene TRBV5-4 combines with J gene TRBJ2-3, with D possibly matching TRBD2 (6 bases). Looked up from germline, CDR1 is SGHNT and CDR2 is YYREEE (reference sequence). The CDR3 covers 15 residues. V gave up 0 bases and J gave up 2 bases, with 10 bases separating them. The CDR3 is CASSLAGTPTDTQYF. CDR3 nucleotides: TGTGCCAGCAGCTTGGCCGGGACTCCCACAGATACGCAGTATTTT.

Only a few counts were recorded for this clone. Here the CDR3 DNA reads TGCGCCAGCAGCCCTACAGGGACGCATTCCTACGAGCAGTACTTC. Protein: CASSPTGTHSYEQYF. The chain uses TRBV5-1 and TRBJ2-7; D perhaps matches TRBD1 (6 bases). The CDR3 extends over 15 amino acids. Germline V lookup: CDR1 SGHRS, CDR2 YFSETQ. Trimming stripped 4 bases from V and 1 base from J, with 15 bases between.

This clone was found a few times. In DNA form, the CDR3 reads TGTGCCAGCAGTTACTCGGACCCCACAGATACGCAGTATTTT. Its translation: CASSYSDPTDTQYF. The V call is TRBV6-5, the J call TRBJ2-3; no reliable D call. The CDR3 has 14 residues. Between the trimmed V and J ends, which lost 0 bases and 2 bases, there was a span of 6 bases. Germline V gene lookup returns CDR1 MNHEY and CDR2 SVGAGI.

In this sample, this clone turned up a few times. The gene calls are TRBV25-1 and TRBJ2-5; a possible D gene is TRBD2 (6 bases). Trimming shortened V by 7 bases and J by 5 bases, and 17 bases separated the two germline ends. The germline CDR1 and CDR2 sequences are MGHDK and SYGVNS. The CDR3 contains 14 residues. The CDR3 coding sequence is TGTGCCAGCACCCCCAGGACTAATAGTGAGACCCAGTACTTC. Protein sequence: CASTPRTNSETQYF.

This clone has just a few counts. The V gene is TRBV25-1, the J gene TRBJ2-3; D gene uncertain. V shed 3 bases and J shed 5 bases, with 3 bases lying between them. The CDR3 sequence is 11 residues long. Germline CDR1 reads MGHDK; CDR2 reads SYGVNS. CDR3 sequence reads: CASSERDTQYF. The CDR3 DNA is TGTGCCAGCAGTGAGAGAGATACGCAGTATTTT.

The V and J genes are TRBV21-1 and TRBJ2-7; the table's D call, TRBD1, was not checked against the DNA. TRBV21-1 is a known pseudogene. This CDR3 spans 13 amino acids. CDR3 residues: CASGRQDNYEQYF. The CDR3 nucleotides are TGTGCCAGCGGCAGACAGGATAACTACGAGCAGTACTTC.

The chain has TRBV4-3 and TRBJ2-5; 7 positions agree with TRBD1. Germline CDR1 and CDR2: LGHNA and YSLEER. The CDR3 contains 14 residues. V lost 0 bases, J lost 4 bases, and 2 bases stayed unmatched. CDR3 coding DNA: TGCGCCAGCAGCCAAGAAACAGGGGTAGAGACCCAGTACTTC. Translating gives CASSQETGVETQYF.

CDR3 residues: CASIPGGAINYGYTF. CDR3 DNA: TGTGCCAGTATTCCCGGGGGTGCTATAAACTATGGCTACACCTTC. This chain uses TRBV19 with TRBJ1-2; D perhaps matches TRBD1 (5 bases). The CDR3 runs to 15 residues. Germline V gene lookup returns CDR1 LNHDA and CDR2 SQIVND (reference sequence). Trimming removed 7 bases from V and 2 bases from J, with 17 bases in between.

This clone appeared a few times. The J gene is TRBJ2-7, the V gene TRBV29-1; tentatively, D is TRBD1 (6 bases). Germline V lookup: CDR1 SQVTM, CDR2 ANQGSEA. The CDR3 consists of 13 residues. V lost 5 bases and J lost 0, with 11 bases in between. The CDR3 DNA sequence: TGCAGCGTTTGGACAGTAAGCTCCTACGAGCAGTACTTC. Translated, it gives CSVWTVSSYEQYF.

The CDR3 region is CAIKGQVTDTQYF. CDR3 sequence (DNA): TGTGCCATCAAGGGACAGGTTACAGATACGCAGTATTTT. V is TRBV10-3 and J is TRBJ2-3; 8 bases agree with TRBD1. The CDR3 is made up of 13 amino acids. The germline V gene has CDR1 ENHRY and CDR2 SYGVKD. Germline trimming cut 7 bases from V and 3 bases from J; bases unmatched to any gene: 3.

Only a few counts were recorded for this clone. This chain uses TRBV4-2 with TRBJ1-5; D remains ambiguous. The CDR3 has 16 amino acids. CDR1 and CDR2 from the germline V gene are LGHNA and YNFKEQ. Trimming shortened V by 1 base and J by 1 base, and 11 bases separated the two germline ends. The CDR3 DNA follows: TGTGCCAGCAGCCAAGGGATTCAGTCGAGCAATCAGCCCCAGCATTTT. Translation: CASSQGIQSSNQPQHF.

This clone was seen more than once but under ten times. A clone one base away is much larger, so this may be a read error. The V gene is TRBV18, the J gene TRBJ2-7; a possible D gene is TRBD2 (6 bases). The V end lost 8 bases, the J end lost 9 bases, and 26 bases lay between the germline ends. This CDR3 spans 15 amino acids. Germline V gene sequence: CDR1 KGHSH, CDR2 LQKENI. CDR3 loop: CASANGIGTGDVQYF. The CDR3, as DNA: TGTGCCAGCGCAAACGGGATTGGGACGGGGGACGTGCAGTACTTC.

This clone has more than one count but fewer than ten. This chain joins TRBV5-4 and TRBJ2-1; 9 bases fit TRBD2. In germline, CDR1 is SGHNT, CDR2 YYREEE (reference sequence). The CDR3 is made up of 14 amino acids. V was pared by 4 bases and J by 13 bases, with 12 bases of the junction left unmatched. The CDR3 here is CASSPGDGTSYQFF. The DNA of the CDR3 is TGTGCCAGCAGCCCTGGCGACGGGACTAGCTACCAGTTCTTC.

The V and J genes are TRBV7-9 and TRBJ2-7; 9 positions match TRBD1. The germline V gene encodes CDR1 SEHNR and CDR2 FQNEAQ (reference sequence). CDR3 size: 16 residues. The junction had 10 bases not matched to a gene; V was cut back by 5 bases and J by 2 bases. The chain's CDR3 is CASSPSWGTGPYEQYF. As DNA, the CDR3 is TGTGCCAGCAGCCCTTCCTGGGGGACAGGGCCCTACGAGCAGTACTTC.

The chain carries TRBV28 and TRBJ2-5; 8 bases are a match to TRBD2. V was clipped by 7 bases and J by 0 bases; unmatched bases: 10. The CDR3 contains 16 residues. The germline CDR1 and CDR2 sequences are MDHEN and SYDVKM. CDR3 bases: TGTGCCAGCACCCTGACCGGGACTAGTTACCAAGAGACCCAGTACTTC. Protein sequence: CASTLTGTSYQETQYF.

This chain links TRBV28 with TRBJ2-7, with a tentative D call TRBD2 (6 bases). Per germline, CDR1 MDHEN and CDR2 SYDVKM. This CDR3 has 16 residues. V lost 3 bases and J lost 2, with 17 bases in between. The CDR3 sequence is CASSLVPGRTPYEQYF. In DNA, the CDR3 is TGTGCCAGCAGTTTGGTTCCGGGGAGGACCCCCTACGAGCAGTACTTC.

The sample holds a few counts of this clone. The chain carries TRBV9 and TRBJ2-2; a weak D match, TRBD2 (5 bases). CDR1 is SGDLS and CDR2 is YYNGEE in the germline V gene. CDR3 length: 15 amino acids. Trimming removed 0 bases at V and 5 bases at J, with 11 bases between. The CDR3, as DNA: TGTGCCAGCAGCGTAGTCCGTCGGGGAACCGGGGAGCTGTTTTTT. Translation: CASSVVRRGTGELFF.

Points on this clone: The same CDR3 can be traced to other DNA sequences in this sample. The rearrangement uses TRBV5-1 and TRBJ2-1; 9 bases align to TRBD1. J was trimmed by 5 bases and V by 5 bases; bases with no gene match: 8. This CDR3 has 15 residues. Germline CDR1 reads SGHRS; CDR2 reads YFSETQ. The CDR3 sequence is CASSPPGQGNNEQFF. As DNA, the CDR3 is TGCGCCAGCAGTCCGCCGGGACAGGGTAACAATGAGCAGTTCTTC.

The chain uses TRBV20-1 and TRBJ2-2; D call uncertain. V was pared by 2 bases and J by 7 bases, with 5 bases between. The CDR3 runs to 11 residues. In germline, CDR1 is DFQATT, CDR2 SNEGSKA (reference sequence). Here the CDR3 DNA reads TGCAGTGCTAGACAGTACGGGGAGCTGTTTTTT. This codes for CSARQYGELFF.

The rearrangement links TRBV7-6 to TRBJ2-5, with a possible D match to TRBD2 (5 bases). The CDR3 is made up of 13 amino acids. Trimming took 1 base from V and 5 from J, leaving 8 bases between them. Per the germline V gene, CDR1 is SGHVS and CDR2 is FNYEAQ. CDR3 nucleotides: TGTGCCAGCAGCTTAGGAGGGTGGGAGACCCAGTACTTC. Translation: CASSLGGWETQYF.

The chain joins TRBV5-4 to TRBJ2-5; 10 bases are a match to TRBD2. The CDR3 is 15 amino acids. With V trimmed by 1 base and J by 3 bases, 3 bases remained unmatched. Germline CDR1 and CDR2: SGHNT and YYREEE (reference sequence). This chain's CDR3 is CASSLRLAGEETQYF. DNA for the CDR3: TGTGCCAGCAGCTTGCGTCTAGCGGGGGAAGAGACCCAGTACTTC.

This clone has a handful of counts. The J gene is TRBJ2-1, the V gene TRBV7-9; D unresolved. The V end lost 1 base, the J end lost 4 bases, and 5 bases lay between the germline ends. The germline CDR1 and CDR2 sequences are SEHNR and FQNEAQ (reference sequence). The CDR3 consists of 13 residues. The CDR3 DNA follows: TGTGCCAGCAGCTTAGGGCAGTACAATGAGCAGTTCTTC. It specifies CASSLGQYNEQFF.

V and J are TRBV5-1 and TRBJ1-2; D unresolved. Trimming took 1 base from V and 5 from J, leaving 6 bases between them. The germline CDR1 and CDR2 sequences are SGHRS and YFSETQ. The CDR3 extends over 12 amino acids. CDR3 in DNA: TGCGCCAGCAGCTTGTCCATGTATGGCTACACCTTC. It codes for CASSLSMYGYTF.

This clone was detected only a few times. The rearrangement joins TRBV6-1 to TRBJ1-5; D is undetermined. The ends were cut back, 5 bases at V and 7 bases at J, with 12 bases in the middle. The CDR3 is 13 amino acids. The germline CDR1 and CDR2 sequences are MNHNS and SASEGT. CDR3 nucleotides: TGTGCCAGCAGTAGGCCCGGAGGCCAGCCCCAGCATTTT. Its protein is CASSRPGGQPQHF.